The present T cell receptor beta chain was sequenced within a study of blood T cell repertoires in COVID-19. Study summary: Sites in the United States, Italy and Spain provided acute and convalescent COVID-19 samples. From T cells, B-cell-depleted T cells, or PBMCs came the material, which was cDNA or gDNA.

Per the authors' pipeline: From reference gene primer amplification, estimates of nucleated cell counts were derived. Sequencing used immunoSEQ multiplex PCR; TCRdb keeps in-frame clones, though not all of them. V and J calls and clone size are copied from that table; D and trimming were computed from the DNA. The data hold around 250,000 clones, with approximately 82% observed a single time. The sample comprised peripheral blood. This receptor was obtained from a woman aged 18 to 35 with acute or convalescent COVID-19.

The CDR3 protein is CASSIGTGVEQYF. The CDR3 nucleotides read TGTGCCAGTAGTATAGGGACAGGGGTCGAGCAGTACTTC. The V call is TRBV19, the J call TRBJ2-7; 9 nucleotides line up with TRBD1. The CDR3 is 13 amino acids. The germline CDR1 and CDR2 sequences are LNHDA and SQIVND (reference sequence). Losses at the gene ends were 1 base for V and 6 bases for J; bases not matched to a gene: 1.